This T cell receptor (beta chain) was captured by sequencing in a study of T cell responses to AZD1222 COVID-19 vaccine. Study-level findings and limits: Recipients of two AZD1222 doses showed rising Spike-specific TCR breadth and depth. Females outnumbered males among donors, who were mostly white British; clonal diversity was possibly underestimated.

TCRdb's copy holds only in-frame clones and misses some; the assay was immunoSEQ multiplex PCR. This table has 140,000 to 150,000 clones, approximately 91% appearing once. Germline assignment: CDR1 SGHRS and CDR2 YFSETQ. V gave up 4 bases and J gave up 1 base; unmatched junction bases: 4. The CDR3 has 15 amino acids. Worth noting for this clone: As yet, its antigen is unknown.

The source of this sequence is an adult who received the MenACWY meningococcal vaccine as a control. The rearrangement uses TRBV5-1 and TRBJ1-1, with 10 bases fitting TRBD1. Sequenced material: peripheral blood, taken 28 days after the second dose of the MenACWY control vaccine. This CDR3 is CASSIRDRGNTEAFF. For the CDR3, the DNA is TGCGCCAGCAGCATACGGGACAGGGGGAACACTGAAGCTTTCTTT.